This TCR beta chain was obtained from a study of T cell repertoires in cytomegalovirus infection. About the research overall: It was the public TCR beta signatures that indicated both CMV infection and matching HLA type.

Whole-study results and caveats: The study found HLA-C-restricted CMV-specific TCR beta clonotypes dominating the ex vivo response.

In this sample, this clonotype turned up a few times. Its antigen remains unidentified. TCRdb redid the calling of the reads with MiXCR, one entry per CDR3 protein. Of approximately 180,000 distinct CDR3 sequences in the sample, under 25% were seen once. This TCR was recovered from a human donor in good health (CMV status not recorded). Some clones in this sample may be carry-over from other donors' samples. The specimen was PBMCs.

The CDR3 region has the DNA TGTGCCAGCAGCCAGGGTGGGGGTTCCCAGTACTTC. Its translation: CASSQGGGSQYF. The V call is TRBV12-3 or TRBV12-4, the J call TRBJ2-5; D is tentatively TRBD1 or TRBD2 (5 bases each). The CDR3 is 12 residues long. Deletions cut 6 bases from V and 9 bases from J, with 14 bases between.